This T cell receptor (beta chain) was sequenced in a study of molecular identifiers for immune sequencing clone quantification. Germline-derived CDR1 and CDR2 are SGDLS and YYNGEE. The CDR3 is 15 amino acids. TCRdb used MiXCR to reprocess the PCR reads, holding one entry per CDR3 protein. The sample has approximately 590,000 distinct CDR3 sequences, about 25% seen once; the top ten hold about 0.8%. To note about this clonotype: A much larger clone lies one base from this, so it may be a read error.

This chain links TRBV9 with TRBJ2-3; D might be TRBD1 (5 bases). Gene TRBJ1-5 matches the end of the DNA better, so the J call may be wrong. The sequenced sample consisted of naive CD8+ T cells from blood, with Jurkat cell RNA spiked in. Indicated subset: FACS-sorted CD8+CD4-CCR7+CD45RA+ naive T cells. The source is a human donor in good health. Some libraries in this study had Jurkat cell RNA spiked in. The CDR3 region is CASSVGTSATDTQHF. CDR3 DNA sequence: TGTGCCAGCAGCGTTGGGACTAGCGCCACAGATACGCAGCATTTT.